These 12 T cell receptor beta chains came from one sample sequenced in a study of T-cell memory formation after mild COVID-19. TCRdb reprocessed the 5' RACE reads with MiXCR, giving one entry per CDR3 protein. The profile shows roughly 560,000 distinct CDR3 sequences, roughly 22% of them singletons. Sequencing used PBMCs or a T cell subset sorted from them (not recorded which). The receptors come from an adult woman who had mild COVID-19 (a few samples of this study predate the infection). Cell type and time point are not known.

This clonotype was seen more than once but under ten times. The V call is TRBV27, the J call TRBJ1-4, with D tentatively TRBD1 (5 bases). The V gene lost 1 base and the J gene lost 10 bases, with 25 bases spanning the gap. CDR1 is MNHEY and CDR2 is SMNVEV in the germline V gene (reference sequence). The CDR3 spans 18 residues. CDR3 in DNA: TGTGCCAGCAGTTTATTTCGCAATACCGGGACGGGAGAAAGAAAACTGTTTTTT. The encoded protein is CASSLFRNTGTGERKLFF.

In its sample, this clonotype was seen many times. The chain employs TRBV4-3 and TRBJ1-2; maybe TRBD1 (5 bases). Trimming took off 1 base at V and 3 bases at J, with 9 bases between the two ends. Germline values: CDR1 LGHNA, CDR2 YSLEER. The CDR3 contains 14 residues. CDR3 loop: CASSQGDGDYGYTF. The CDR3 DNA reads TGCGCCAGCAGCCAAGGGGACGGAGACTATGGCTACACCTTC.

This chain connects TRBV7-3 to TRBJ1-1; TRBD1 matches at 8 bases. In germline, CDR1 is SGHTA, CDR2 FQGTGA. V was pared by 8 bases and J by 3 bases, with 5 bases of the junction left unmatched. CDR3 length equals 13 residues. In nucleotides, the CDR3 is TGTGCCAGCTCTTGGGACAGGTACACTGAAGCTTTCTTT. Translation gives CASSWDRYTEAFF.

In this sample, this clonotype turned up a few times. The chain uses TRBV29-1 and TRBJ1-2; 7 nucleotides match TRBD1. CDR1 SQVTM and CDR2 ANQGSEA come from the germline V gene. The CDR3 consists of 11 residues. Trimming took 6 bases from V and 6 from J; bases not matched to a gene: 4. The CDR3 protein is CSVGTGDGYTF. The CDR3 DNA reads as TGCAGCGTGGGAACAGGGGATGGCTACACCTTC. The whole variable domain, remainder taken from reference TRBV29-1 and TRBJ1-2, is SAVISQKPSRDICQRGTSLTIQCQVDSQVTMMFWYRQQPGQSLTLIATANQGSEATYESGFVIDKFPISRPNLTFSTLTVSNMSPEDSSIYLCSVGTGDGYTFGSGTRLTVV.

The chain has TRBV5-6 and TRBJ1-6; D is unclear. Trimming shortened V by 4 bases and J by 5 bases, and 10 bases separated the two germline ends. The CDR3 runs 14 residues. Germline values: CDR1 SGHDT, CDR2 YYEEEE. Written as DNA, the CDR3 is TGTGCCAGCAGCCCAGGACCGAATAATTCACCCCTCCACTTT. Its translation: CASSPGPNNSPLHF.

This rearrangement joins TRBV15 to TRBJ2-7, with TRBD1 as a possible D gene (6 bases). CDR1 LNHNV and CDR2 YYDKDF come from the germline V gene (reference sequence). This CDR3 region has 14 residues. V was clipped by 4 bases and J by 3 bases, with 13 bases between them. The CDR3: CATSTQRTVYEQYF. The CDR3 DNA reads as TGTGCCACCAGCACACAACGGACAGTCTACGAGCAGTACTTC.

The chain couples TRBV19 to TRBJ2-7; maybe TRBD1 (6 bases). Looked up from germline, CDR1 is LNHDA and CDR2 is SQIVND (reference sequence). The germline V and J ends were trimmed by 7 bases and 1 base, with 11 bases remaining between them. The CDR3 loop spans 13 amino acids. The DNA for the CDR3 is TGTGCCAGTACCCCTAGGGGGTCCTACGAGCAGTACTTC. It translates to CASTPRGSYEQYF.

This chain uses TRBV2 with TRBJ2-2, with TRBD2 matching 14 bases. The CDR3 loop spans 18 amino acids. In germline, CDR1 is SNHLY, CDR2 FYNNEI. V shed 3 bases, J shed 4 bases, and the junction held 7 bases outside the gene matches. The CDR3 region is CASSDLGLAGGRTGELFF. The CDR3 DNA reads as TGTGCCAGCAGTGACCTCGGACTAGCGGGGGGACGCACCGGGGAGCTGTTTTTT. Full variable domain (rest looked up from reference TRBV2 and TRBJ2-2): EPEVTQTPSHQVTQMGQEVILRCVPISNHLYFYWYRQILGQKVEFLVSFYNNEISEKSEIFDDQFSVERPDGSNFTLKIRSTKLEDSAMYFCASSDLGLAGGRTGELFFGEGSRLTVL.

This clonotype came up once. This chain links TRBV3-1 with TRBJ2-5, with 9 bases lining up with TRBD2. Germline V gene lookup returns CDR1 LGHDT and CDR2 YNNKEL (reference sequence). This CDR3 is 17 amino acids long. With 5 bases clipped from V and 2 bases from J, the junction kept 12 bases outside the gene matches. CDR3 in amino acids: CASSYTNYLAGQETQYF. The CDR3, as DNA: TGTGCCAGCAGCTACACGAACTATCTAGCGGGGCAAGAGACCCAGTACTTC.

A few counts support this clonotype. The chain couples TRBV24-1 to TRBJ2-2; tentatively, D is TRBD1 (6 bases). Between the trimmed V and J ends, which lost 2 bases and 1 base, there was a span of 13 bases. The CDR3 is 17 residues long. Germline assignment: CDR1 KGHDR and CDR2 SFDVKD. The CDR3 is CATSDWGHLMNTGELFF. For the CDR3, the DNA is TGTGCCACCAGTGATTGGGGACACCTGATGAACACCGGGGAGCTGTTTTTT.

V gene TRBV12-3 or TRBV12-4 combines with J gene TRBJ2-1, with 8 bases identical to TRBD1. The junction had 10 bases not matched to a gene; V was cut back by 3 bases and J by 6 bases. The CDR3 is 16 amino acids. The DNA of the CDR3 is TGTGCCAGCAGTTTTACAGGGGGAGGAGTCGCCAATGAGCAGTTCTTC. This sequence encodes CASSFTGGGVANEQFF.

The chain recombines TRBV12-3 or TRBV12-4 with TRBJ1-1, with 9 bases matching TRBD1. V was pared by 4 bases and J by 7 bases, with 13 bases of the junction left unmatched. The CDR3 is made up of 16 amino acids. Written as DNA, the CDR3 is TGTGCCAGCAGTTATTTTACAGGGGGCGTCGGCGGTGAAGCTTTCTTT. Translation gives CASSYFTGGVGGEAFF.